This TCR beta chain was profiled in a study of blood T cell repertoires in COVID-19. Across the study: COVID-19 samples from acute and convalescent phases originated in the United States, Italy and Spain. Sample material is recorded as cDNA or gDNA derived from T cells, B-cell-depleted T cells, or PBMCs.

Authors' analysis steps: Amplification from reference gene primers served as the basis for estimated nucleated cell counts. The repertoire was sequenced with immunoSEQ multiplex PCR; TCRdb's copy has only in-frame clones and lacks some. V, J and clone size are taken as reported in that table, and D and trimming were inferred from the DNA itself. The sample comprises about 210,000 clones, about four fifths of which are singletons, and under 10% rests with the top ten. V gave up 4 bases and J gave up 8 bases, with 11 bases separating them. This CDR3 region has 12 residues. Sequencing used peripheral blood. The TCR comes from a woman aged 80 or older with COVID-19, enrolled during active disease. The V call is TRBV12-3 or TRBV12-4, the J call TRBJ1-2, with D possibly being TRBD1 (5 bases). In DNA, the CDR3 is TGTGCCAGCAGTTCTACTCAGGGAGGCTACACCTTC. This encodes CASSSTQGGYTF.